The entry below describes one T cell receptor (beta chain). Sample-barcoded 5' priming and a J-beta primer mix drove a second PCR of about 7 to 12 cycles. TCRdb recomputed calls from the 5' RACE reads with MiXCR, one row per CDR3 protein. Among over 500,000 distinct CDR3 sequences listed, about 26% were seen once. Germline CDR1 is SGDLS and CDR2 is YYNGEE. V lost 4 bases to trimming and J lost 7 bases; unmatched junction nucleotides: 10. The length of the CDR3 is 14 residues. The data are from a study of blood T cells in healthy people across ages. The sample also formed part of further work on T cells of mothers and their children.

The sequence derives from a boy aged 2-15 years in good health. Sequenced: blood. This chain links TRBV9 with TRBJ1-2; TRBD1 matches 7 bases. The CDR3 sequence: CASSTTTGLGGYTF. CDR3 DNA: TGTGCCAGCAGCACAACGACAGGGTTGGGTGGCTACACCTTC.